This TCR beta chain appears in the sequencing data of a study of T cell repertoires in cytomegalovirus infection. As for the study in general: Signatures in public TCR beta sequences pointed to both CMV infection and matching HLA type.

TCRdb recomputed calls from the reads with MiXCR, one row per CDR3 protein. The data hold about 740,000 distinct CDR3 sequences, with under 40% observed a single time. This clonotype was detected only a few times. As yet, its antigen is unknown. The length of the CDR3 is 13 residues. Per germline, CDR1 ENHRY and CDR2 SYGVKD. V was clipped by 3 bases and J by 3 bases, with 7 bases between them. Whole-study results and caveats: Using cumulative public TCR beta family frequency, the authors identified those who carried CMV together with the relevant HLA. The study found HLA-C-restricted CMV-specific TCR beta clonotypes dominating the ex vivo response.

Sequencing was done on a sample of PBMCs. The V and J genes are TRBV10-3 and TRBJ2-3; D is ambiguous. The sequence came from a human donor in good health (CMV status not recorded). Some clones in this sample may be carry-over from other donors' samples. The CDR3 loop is CAISERETDTQYF. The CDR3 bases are TGTGCCATCAGTGAAAGGGAAACAGATACGCAGTATTTT.